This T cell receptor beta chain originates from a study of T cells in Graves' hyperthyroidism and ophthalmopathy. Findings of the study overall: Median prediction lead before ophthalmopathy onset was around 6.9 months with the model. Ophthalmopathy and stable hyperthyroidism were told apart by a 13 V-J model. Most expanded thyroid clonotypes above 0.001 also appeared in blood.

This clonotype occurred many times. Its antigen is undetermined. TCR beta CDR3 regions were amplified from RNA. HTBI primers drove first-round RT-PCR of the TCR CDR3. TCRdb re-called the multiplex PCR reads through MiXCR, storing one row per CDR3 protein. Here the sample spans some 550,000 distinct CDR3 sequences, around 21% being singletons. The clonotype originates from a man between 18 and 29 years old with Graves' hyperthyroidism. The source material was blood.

CDR3 loop: CASSSLPDGYGYTF. Written as DNA, the CDR3 is TGTGCCAGCAGTTCCCTCCCGGACGGCTATGGCTACACCTTC. The genes are TRBV28 and TRBJ1-2; D ambiguous. Trimming shortened V by 4 bases and J by 4 bases, and 13 bases separated the two germline ends. The CDR3 length is 14 residues. Per germline, CDR1 MDHEN and CDR2 SYDVKM.